Below, 9 T cell receptor beta chains from the same sample are listed, as sequenced in a study of molecular identifiers for immune sequencing clone quantification. TCRdb ran MiXCR on the PCR reads and lists one entry per CDR3 protein. The sample consists of nearly 650,000 distinct CDR3 sequences, over 25% of them appearing once. The sequenced sample consisted of naive CD8+ T cells from blood, with Jurkat cell RNA spiked in. Subset denoted: FACS-sorted CD8+CD4-CCR7+CD45RA+ naive T cells. Receptors originate from a human donor in good health. Some libraries in this study had Jurkat cell RNA spiked in.

With respect to this clonotype: A junction boundary mismatches the germline segment, possibly from a read error. The V and J genes are TRBV13 and TRBJ2-4; no firm D call. The CDR3 length is 16 residues. Germline V gene sequence: CDR1 PRHDT, CDR2 FYEKMQ (reference sequence). DNA for the CDR3: TGTGCCAGCAACTTAGAAGCAAAAGGCCCCAAAAACATTCAGTACTTC. Its translation: CASNLEAKGPKNIQYF. Full variable domain (rest looked up from reference TRBV13 and TRBJ2-4): AAGVIQSPRHLIKEKRETATLKCYPIPRHDTVYWYQQGPGQDPQFLISFYEKMQSDKGSIPDRFSAQQFSDYHSELNMSSLELGDSALYFCASNLEAKGPKNIQYFGAGTRLSVL.

This clonotype turned up a few times. The V gene is TRBV7-6, the J gene TRBJ2-1; 9 bases match TRBD1. This CDR3 contains 15 residues. Germline V CDR1 and CDR2: SGHVS, FNYEAQ. Unmatched junction bases numbered 8, after V lost 5 bases and J lost 6 bases. Here the CDR3 reads CASSDRSTGGNEQFF. Written as DNA, the CDR3 is TGTGCCAGCAGCGACAGGTCGACAGGGGGCAATGAGCAGTTCTTC.

This clonotype was detected only a few times. The V and J genes are TRBV10-2 and TRBJ1-2; D remains ambiguous. The CDR3 has 12 amino acids. Germline-derived CDR1 and CDR2 are WSHSY and SAAADI. Deletions cut 7 bases from V and 6 bases from J, with 12 bases between. The CDR3 region is CASIGRTDGYTF. The DNA of the CDR3 is TGCGCCAGCATTGGACGCACGGATGGCTACACCTTC.

This clonotype was observed a few times. This chain connects TRBV4-1 to TRBJ1-1; D is undetermined. The CDR3 extends over 16 amino acids. Trimming left V 1 base short and J 0 bases short, with 12 bases between. Per the germline V gene, CDR1 is MGHRA and CDR2 is YSYEKL. The chain's CDR3 is CASSQGVAELNTEAFF. CDR3 coding DNA: TGCGCCAGCAGCCAAGGGGTGGCAGAGCTGAACACTGAAGCTTTCTTT.

This clonotype was recorded many times. This CDR3 is CSARDRGQNTGELFF. The CDR3 nucleotides read TGCAGTGCTAGAGACAGGGGGCAGAACACCGGGGAGCTGTTTTTT. The V and J genes are TRBV20-1 and TRBJ2-2; 8 positions agree with TRBD1. Germline loops: CDR1 DFQATT, CDR2 SNEGSKA (reference sequence). Trimming cost V 0 bases and J 1 base; bases outside gene matches: 1. This CDR3 spans 15 amino acids.

This clonotype was detected many times. The rearrangement links TRBV7-6 to TRBJ2-2; D call uncertain. Trimming took off 1 base at V and 4 bases at J, with 7 bases between the two ends. The germline CDR1 and CDR2 sequences are SGHVS and FNYEAQ. The CDR3 runs 14 residues. For the CDR3, the DNA is TGTGCCAGCAGCTTAGGTCTGGGCACCGGGGAGCTGTTTTTT. Translated: CASSLGLGTGELFF.

This clonotype was counted ten times or more. The rearrangement joins TRBV18 to TRBJ2-2; 9 nucleotides align to TRBD1. After removal of 2 bases from V and 0 bases from J, the junction contained 4 bases not matched to a gene. There are 17 residues in the CDR3. Germline V gene data show CDR1 as KGHSH and CDR2 as LQKENI. In DNA, the CDR3 is TGTGCCAGCTCACCATTACAGGGGGCGCCGAACACCGGGGAGCTGTTTTTT. This translates into CASSPLQGAPNTGELFF.

This clonotype was picked up a small number of times. The chain uses TRBV6-6 and TRBJ2-7; D possibly corresponds to TRBD2 (5 bases). Germline values: CDR1 MNHNY, CDR2 SVGAGI (reference sequence). This CDR3 region has 13 residues. V lost 2 bases and J lost 1, with 6 bases in between. The CDR3 reads CASSYGESYEQYF. DNA for the CDR3: TGTGCCAGCAGTTACGGGGAGTCCTACGAGCAGTACTTC.

This clonotype came up a few times. The chain couples TRBV5-6 to TRBJ2-1; 9 nucleotides align to TRBD2. The CDR3 is 15 amino acids. From germline, CDR1 is SGHDT and CDR2 YYEEEE. The junction had 6 bases not matched to a gene; V was cut back by 4 bases and J by 4 bases. The CDR3 spells CASSPSGRLYNEQFF. For the CDR3, the DNA is TGTGCCAGCAGCCCCAGCGGGAGGCTGTACAATGAGCAGTTCTTC.